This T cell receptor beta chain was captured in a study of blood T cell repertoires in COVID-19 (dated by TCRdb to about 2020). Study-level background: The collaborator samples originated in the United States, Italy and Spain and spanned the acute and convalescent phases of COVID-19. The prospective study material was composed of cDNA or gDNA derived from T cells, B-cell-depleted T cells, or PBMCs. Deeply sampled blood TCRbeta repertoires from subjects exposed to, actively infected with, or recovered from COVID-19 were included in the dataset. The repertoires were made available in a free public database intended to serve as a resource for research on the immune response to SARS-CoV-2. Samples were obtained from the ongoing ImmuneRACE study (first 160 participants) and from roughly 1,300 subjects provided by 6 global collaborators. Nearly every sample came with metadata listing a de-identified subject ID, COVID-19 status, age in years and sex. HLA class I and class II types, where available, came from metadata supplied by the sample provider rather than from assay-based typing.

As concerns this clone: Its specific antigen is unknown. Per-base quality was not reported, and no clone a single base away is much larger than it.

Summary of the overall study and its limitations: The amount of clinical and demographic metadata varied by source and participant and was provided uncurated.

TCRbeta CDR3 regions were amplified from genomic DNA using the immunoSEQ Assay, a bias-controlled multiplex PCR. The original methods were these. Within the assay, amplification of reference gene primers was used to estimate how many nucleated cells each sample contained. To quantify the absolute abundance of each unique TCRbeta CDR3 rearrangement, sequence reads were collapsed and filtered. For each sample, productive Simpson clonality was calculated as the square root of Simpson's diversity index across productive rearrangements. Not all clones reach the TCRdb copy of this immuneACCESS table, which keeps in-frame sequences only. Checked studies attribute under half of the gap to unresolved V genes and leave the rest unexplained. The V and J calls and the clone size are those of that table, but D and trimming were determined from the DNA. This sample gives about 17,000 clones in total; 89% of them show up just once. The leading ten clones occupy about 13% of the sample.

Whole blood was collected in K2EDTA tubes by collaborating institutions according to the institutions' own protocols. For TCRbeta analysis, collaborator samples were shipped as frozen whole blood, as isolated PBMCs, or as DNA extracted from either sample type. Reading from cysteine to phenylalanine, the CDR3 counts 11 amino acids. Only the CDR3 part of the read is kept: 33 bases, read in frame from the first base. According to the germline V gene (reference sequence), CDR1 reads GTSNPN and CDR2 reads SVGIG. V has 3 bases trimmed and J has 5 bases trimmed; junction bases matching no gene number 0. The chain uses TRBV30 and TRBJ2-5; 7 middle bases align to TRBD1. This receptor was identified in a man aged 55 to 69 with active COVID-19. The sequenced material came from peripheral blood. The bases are TGTGCCTGGAGACAGGGGGAGACCCAGTACTTC. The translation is CAWRQGETQYF.